The TCR beta chain under discussion was sequenced for a study of identifying expanded T cells in peripheral blood. TCRdb's table, derived via immunoSEQ multiplex PCR, lists solely in-frame clones and lacks some. The data show 90,000 to 120,000 clones, with about 89% seen just once and less than 20% held by the top ten. This clone has only one observation. The CDR3 length is 20 residues. V was pared by 1 base and J by 2 bases, with 15 bases of the junction left unmatched. Per the germline V gene, CDR1 is MRHNA and CDR2 is SNTAGT. The source of this sequence is a person between 18 and 75 years old in good health. Sequenced sample: blood. This chain joins TRBV6-4 and TRBJ1-5; TRBD1 matches at 9 bases. CDR3 sequence: CASSDFPGQGNEKGNQPQHF. DNA for the CDR3: TGTGCCAGCAGTGACTTCCCGGGACAGGGTAATGAGAAGGGCAATCAGCCCCAGCATTTT.